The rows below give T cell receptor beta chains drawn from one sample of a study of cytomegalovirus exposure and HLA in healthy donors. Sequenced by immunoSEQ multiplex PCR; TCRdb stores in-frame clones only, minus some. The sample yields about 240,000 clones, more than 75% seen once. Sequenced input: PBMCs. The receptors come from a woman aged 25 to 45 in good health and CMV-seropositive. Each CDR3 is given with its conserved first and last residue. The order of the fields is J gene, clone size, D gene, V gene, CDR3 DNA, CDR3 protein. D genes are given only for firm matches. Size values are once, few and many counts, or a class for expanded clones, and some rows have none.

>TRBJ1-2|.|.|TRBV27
TGTGCCAGCAGTTTACAACCTAAATACGGCTACACCTTC
CASSLQPKYGYTF
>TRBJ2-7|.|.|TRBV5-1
TGCGCCAGCAGCTCAACTAGCCGACGCTACGAGCAGTACTTC
CASSSTSRRYEQYF
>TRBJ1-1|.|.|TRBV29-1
TGCAGCGTTGAAATTCGGTTCCAAGAAGCTTTCTTT
CSVEIRFQEAFF
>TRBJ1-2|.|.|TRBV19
TGTGCCAGTAGTATAGTGGCGGAGAACTATGGCTACACCTTC
CASSIVAENYGYTF
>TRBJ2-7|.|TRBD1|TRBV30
TGTGCCTGGAGTGTTCGTGAGGGACAGGCCTACGAGCAGTACTTC
CAWSVREGQAYEQYF
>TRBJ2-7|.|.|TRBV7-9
TGTGCCAGCAGCCGCGGGGAGGCTAGCAGCTCCTACGAGCAGTACTTC
CASSRGEASSSYEQYF
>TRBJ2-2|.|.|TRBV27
TGTGCCAGCAGTTTAAATCCGGCAGGGGACACCGGGGAGCTGTTTTTT
CASSLNPAGDTGELFF
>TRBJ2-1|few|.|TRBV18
TGTGCCAGCTCACCAACAGGGGGGGACCCTAACCCTTACAATGAGCAGTTCTTC
CASSPTGGDPNPYNEQFF
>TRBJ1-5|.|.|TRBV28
TGTGCCAGCAGTCCTCCACAGGGAGGGGATCAGCCCCAGCATTTT
CASSPPQGGDQPQHF
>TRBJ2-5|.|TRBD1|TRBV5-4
TGTGCCAGCAGCCTGGGGACAGAAGAGACCCAGTACTTC
CASSLGTEETQYF
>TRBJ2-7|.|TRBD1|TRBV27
TGTGCCAGCAGCCACGGGGCCTTGGGACAGGGGGCGAACTACGAGCAGTACTTC
CASSHGALGQGANYEQYF
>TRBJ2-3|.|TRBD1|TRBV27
TGTGCCAGCAGTCCCGGGACAGGGCACAAGGGACAGCCCCAGTATTTT
CASSPGTGHKGQPQYF
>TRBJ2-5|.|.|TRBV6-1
TGTGCCAGCAGCCCCGGGACAAGATTCCAGGAGACCCAGTACTTC
CASSPGTRFQETQYF
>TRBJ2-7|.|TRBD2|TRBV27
TGTGCCAGCAGCCCCTTCTCCGGGAGGGAGGACGAGCAGCACTTC
CASSPFSGREDEQHF
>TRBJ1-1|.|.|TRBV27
TGTGCCAGCAGTTCCTCCCAGGGGTGGATGACTGAAGCTTTCTTT
CASSSSQGWMTEAFF
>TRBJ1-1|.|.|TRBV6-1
TGTGCCAGCAGCGAAGGGACTATAATGAACACTGAAGCTTTCTTT
CASSEGTIMNTEAFF
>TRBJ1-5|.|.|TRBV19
TGTGCCAGTAGTAAGGTGGGTCGCGGGATGGATCAGCCCCAGCATTTT
CASSKVGRGMDQPQHF
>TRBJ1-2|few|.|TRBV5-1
TGCGCCAGCAGCTTGGGGGACATAGAGGACGGCTACACCTTC
CASSLGDIEDGYTF
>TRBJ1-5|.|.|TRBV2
TGTGCCAGCCATAGTACGGGGAATCAGCCCCAGCATTTT
CASHSTGNQPQHF
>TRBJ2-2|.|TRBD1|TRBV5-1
TGCGCCAGCAGCCGTGGACAGGGGGCCAGAACCGGGGAGCTGTTTTTT
CASSRGQGARTGELFF
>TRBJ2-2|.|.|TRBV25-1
TGTGCCAGCAGTGAAGAGGGAGCGAACACCGGGGAGCTGTTTTTT
CASSEEGANTGELFF
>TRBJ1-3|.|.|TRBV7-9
TGTGCCAGCAGCTTCACAGGGTCGGCTGGAAACACCATATATTTT
CASSFTGSAGNTIYF
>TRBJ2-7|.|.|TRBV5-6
TGTGCCAGCAGCTTGGTCGGGAGTATAAGCTACGAGCAGTACTTC
CASSLVGSISYEQYF
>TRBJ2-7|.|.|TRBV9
TGTGCCAGCAGCGCACACGGGACAACAACCTACGAGCAGTACTTC
CASSAHGTTTYEQYF
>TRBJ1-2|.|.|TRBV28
TGTGCCAGCAGCTGGGCAGGCCTCTATGGCTACACCTTC
CASSWAGLYGYTF
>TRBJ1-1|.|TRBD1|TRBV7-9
TGTGCCAGCAGAAGACAGGGAAGCACTGAAGCTTTCTTT
CASRRQGSTEAFF
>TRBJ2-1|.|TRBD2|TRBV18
TGTGCCAGCTCACTCCCGGGACTAGCCCGTGAGCAGTTCTTC
CASSLPGLAREQFF
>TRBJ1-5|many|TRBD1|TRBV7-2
TGTGCCAGCAGCACCAAGACAGGGGACAATCAGCCCCAGCATTTT
CASSTKTGDNQPQHF
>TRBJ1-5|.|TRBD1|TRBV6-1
TGTGCCAGCAGTGCCGACAGGGGTCAAGGCAATCAGCCCCAGCATTTT
CASSADRGQGNQPQHF
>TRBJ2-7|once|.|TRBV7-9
TGTGCCAGCAGCTTAGAACCACAGGGCTCGGACGAGCAGTACTTC
CASSLEPQGSDEQYF
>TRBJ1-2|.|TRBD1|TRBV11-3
TGTGCCAGCAGCCAAGGACAGGGGTGGGATGGCTACACCTTC
CASSQGQGWDGYTF
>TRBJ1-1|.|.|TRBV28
TGTGCCAGCAGTTTGAGGAACACTGAAGCTTTCTTT
CASSLRNTEAFF
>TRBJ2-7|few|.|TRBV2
TGTGCCAGCAAGGAGGATCACTACGAGCAGTACTTC
CASKEDHYEQYF
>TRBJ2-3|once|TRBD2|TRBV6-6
TGTGCCAGCAGTTACTCGGTGACTAGCGACACAGATACGCAGTATTTT
CASSYSVTSDTDTQYF
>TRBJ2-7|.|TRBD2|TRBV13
TGTGCCAGCAGCTTGGGGGGTCTAGCGGGACGCACCTACGAGCAGTACTTC
CASSLGGLAGRTYEQYF
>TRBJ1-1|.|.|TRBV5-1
TGCGCCAGCAGCTTCGGGACAAGTTCGAACACTAAAGCTTTCTTT
CASSFGTSSNTKAFF
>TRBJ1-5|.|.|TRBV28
TGTGCCAGCAGTACCATCCGCAGACCCACAGGGATCGATCAGCCCCAGCATTTT
CASSTIRRPTGIDQPQHF
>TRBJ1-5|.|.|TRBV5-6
TGTGCCAGCAGCTTGACAGGGAACAATCAGCCCCAGCATTTT
CASSLTGNNQPQHF
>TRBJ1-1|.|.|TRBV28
TGTGCCAGCAGCACCCATGGGGGGGGAGTGAACACTGAAGCTTTCTTT
CASSTHGGGVNTEAFF
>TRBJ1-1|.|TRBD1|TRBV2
TGTGCCACCAGGGGGGCGGGCCTGAACACTGAAGCTTTCTTT
CATRGAGLNTEAFF
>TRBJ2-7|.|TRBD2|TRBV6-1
TGTGCCAGCCGCCCAGACCTTAGCGGGAGATCCGAGCAGTACTTC
CASRPDLSGRSEQYF
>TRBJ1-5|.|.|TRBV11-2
TGTGCCAGCAGCTTAGAGGGGGCCCACAATCAGCCCCAGCATTTT
CASSLEGAHNQPQHF